This T cell receptor (beta chain) is from a study of T cell responses to AZD1222 COVID-19 vaccine (dated by TCRdb to the early 2020s). For context, the study as a whole: Because spike-specific TCR depth and breadth did not differ between the two schedules, AZD1222 recipients who got a second dose at roughly 4 weeks were pooled with those who got a second dose at roughly 12 weeks. A total of approximately 240 trial participants underwent TCR sequencing, of whom about 210 had received two doses of AZD1222 and around 25 had received two doses of the MenACWY control vaccine. Enrollment into the trials was organized by age into subgroups of 18-55, 56-69 and 70-plus years, and those subgroups contained approximately 150, 30 and 60 TCR-sequenced participants, respectively.

The CDR3 regions of human TCRbeta chains were analyzed by immunosequencing. The authors processed their data as follows. TCRs in the repertoires were compared against a reference library of SARS-CoV-2-specific TCRs that had been generated with the MIRA antigen-specificity platform. Breadth meant the fraction of unique TCRs that were SARS-CoV-2-associated, whereas depth meant the fraction of total T cells that were SARS-CoV-2-associated. Using the MIRA data, each spike-specific TCR was mapped to the spike region that the TCR reacts to and placed in a CD4 or CD8 class. Log10-transformed breadth and depth values were compared by one-way ANOVA with Sidak's multiple comparisons tests. TCRdb holds this immuneACCESS table with in-frame rearrangements only. Some clones are missing; in checked studies, unresolved V genes explain under half, and the rest has no known cause. V and J calls and clone size follow that table, whereas D and trimming were derived from the DNA. The sample has about 96,000 clones on record, about 90% of them singletons. About 28% of the sample is held by the ten biggest clonotypes.

Study-wide conclusions, independent of this receptor: Because no samples from the day 14 peak response were available, repertoires could be characterized only after the peak T cell response. Epitopes outside the regions mutated in the B.1.351 and B.1.1.7 variants were reportedly recognized by nearly half of the unique spike-specific TCRs. Participants were mostly white British, with more females than males. The authors suggested clonal diversity may have been underestimated. Vaccine-associated CD4 TCRs spanned the whole spike protein, with dominant responses in regions 160-218 and 743-854. The 56-69-year group was small, and its depth increase did not reach significance, likely because of low power. After two AZD1222 doses, both the breadth and the depth of spike-specific TCRs were significantly higher than at day 0 and than in MenACWY recipients. Conclusions about previously exposed vaccinees are limited because only six or seven AZD1222 recipients were SARS-CoV-2 seropositive at baseline.

Regarding this clone: Its antigen specificity is not known. Base qualities were left out, and no much larger clone turns up one base away.

Sequences SQVTM (CDR1) and ANQGSEA (CDR2) are obtained from the germline V gene. Cut back by 5 bases and 1 base, the V and J ends lie 5 bases apart. The cysteine opens and the phenylalanine closes a CDR3 of 11 amino acids. Of all the DNA, just the CDR3 is kept, 33 bases in frame from base 1. This specimen's time point label, per the study, means: baseline before first vaccination. Vaccinee samples came from UK trials COV001 and COV002, including a single-blind randomized controlled phase 2/3 trial of AZD1222 (ChAdOx1 nCoV-19) in healthy adults. For TCRbeta chain sequencing, PBMC samples from trial participants were taken at day 0 and at day 28 after the second dose.

This TCR was sampled from an adult in good health. This material consisted of peripheral blood, taken on day 0 of AZD1222 vaccination. The chain links TRBV29-1 with TRBJ1-2; no D gene call is confident. The CDR3 protein: CSVTVNYGYTF. The sequenced DNA is TGCAGCGTTACAGTTAACTATGGCTACACCTTC.